The source of this T cell receptor beta chain is a study of cytomegalovirus exposure and HLA in healthy donors (dated by TCRdb to about 2017). A note on the overall study: An earlier analysis of about 560 of the donors reported 276 Gb of sequence data and 95 million to 130 million unique TCR beta sequences obtained from some 200 million T cells. An early release that covered fewer than 800 HLA-typed donors contained approximately 300 gigabases of sequencing data and around 85 million unique TCR sequences. Of the approximately 400 genotyped donors, 75% to 85% were placed in the genetic ancestry cluster associated with self-reported Caucasian donors. The study was designed to test whether signatures of past pathogen exposure could be identified by cataloging public T cell receptors. The T cell repertoires of about 700 subjects were profiled by immunosequencing and related to cytomegalovirus serostatus. In addition to the first cohort of 666 subjects, a separate validation cohort of 120 different subjects was used. To predict cytomegalovirus infection status, the study combined high-throughput TCR immunosequencing, statistical association of individual TCRs with disease status, and machine learning. A later analysis re-analyzed previously published TCR beta repertoires from about 730 donors and added high-resolution HLA genotyping to study TCR occurrence patterns. In the later analysis, no new phenotypic data were used to find candidate immune exposures; instead, reliance was placed on TCR beta sequences and their occurrence across donors. An earlier analysis of several hundred of the donors applied high-throughput TCR beta sequencing to assess whether each TCR beta V gene segment acted as functional or pseudogenic. Donor age, sex, ethnicity and CMV serostatus were compiled together with the repertoire data. In a later genetic analysis, genome-wide SNP genotypes for about three fifths of the roughly 670 donors were used, and that subset was treated as a discovery cohort. All discovery cohort repertoires had been generated on a single sequencing platform. Class I and class II HLA loci were covered by the typing at four-digit resolution. Typing coverage differed by locus: A, B, C, DRB1 and DQB1 were typed in about 620-630 donors, DQA1 in roughly 500, DPA1 in roughly 590, and DPB1 in 400 to 480. Because of strong linkage in the cohort, roughly five DR-DQ haplotypes were treated as single units for association and clustering. Among 398 genotyped donors of the cohort, an average of roughly 240,000 unique TCR beta nucleotide sequences were sequenced per donor, roughly 20% of them non-productive.

Study-wide conclusions, independent of this receptor: An earlier analysis of approximately 530 of the donors showed that most TCR beta V segments appeared in productive rearrangements either about 87% or about 30% of the time, which broadly matched IMGT annotations. The authors suggested that the approach could potentially be generalized to other disease states and immunological phenotypes. According to a later analysis, TCR association rates differed among HLA loci, with DRB1 alleles showing the most associated TCRs and HLA-C alleles showing the fewest. According to a later analysis, parvovirus B19, influenza, CMV and Epstein-Barr virus appeared linked to several top co-occurrence clusters. In a later analysis, HLA-associated TCR beta chains were found to be more clonally expanded and to have lower generation probabilities than equally common non-associated chains. Most TCR sequences were seen in very few donors, while some public TCRs were found in many individuals. In vitro tests confirmed that a few of the cytomegalovirus-associated TCR beta chains recognize cytomegalovirus antigens. Cytomegalovirus status was reported to be diagnosed by the classifier with high specificity and sensitivity in both the original and validation cohorts. A further reported finding was that TCR beta sequences accurately predicted the HLA-A and HLA-B alleles for most subjects in the first cohort. Because counts were too low, about 18 rarely observed V segments, including chromosome 9 orphons, were excluded from the earlier analysis of several hundred of the donors. Immune exposure information for the cohort was limited to CMV serostatus. Strong co-occurrence of HLA alleles, especially DR and DQ, made assigning TCR associations to individual alleles difficult. The cohort was sequenced for TCR beta chains only, and without alpha or paired-chain data the features that could be detected were limited. A later analysis associated about 17,000 TCR beta sequences with specific HLA alleles at a false discovery rate of 0.05. HLA typing was unavailable for some donors at each locus, so association tests used only the typed subset. Compared with the approximately 700-donor mean, donors in an Asian-associated ancestry cluster had fewer N-insertions in productive TCRs, according to a later genetic analysis. A cluster of highly shared sequence variants was judged likely to be a technical artifact of the sequencing pipeline. V-gene and J-gene trimming of TCR beta chains was associated with a missense DCLRE1C variant in a later genetic analysis, and the association was replicated in an independent cohort. According to a later analysis, most CMV-associated TCR beta chains appeared to be HLA-restricted, and the HLA associations seemed to be driven largely by CMV exposure. A total of 150 or so TCR beta chains were listed by the study as associated with cytomegalovirus. Correlated functional status among segregating V segments might be attributable to linkage disequilibrium, but an unknown experimental factor could not be ruled out. Presence/absence analyses assumed roughly uniform sequencing depth across donors, an assumption that may not hold.

Regarding this clone: Its antigen remains unidentified. The record has no base qualities; no much larger clone is one base away.

Libraries were built with the immunoSEQ multiplex PCR assay. For the multiplex PCR, a mixture combining 60 forward primers for TCR Vbeta segments and 13 reverse primers for TCR Jbeta segments was used. Amplification of the CDR3 region of rearranged TCR beta genes was performed with a multiplex PCR assay on genomic DNA. Amplified TCR beta libraries were sequenced as 87-base-pair reads on the Illumina HiSeq System. In the authors' own workflow: Across the 600 to 700 repertoires, a later analysis counted some 80 million unique TCR beta chains, around 11 million of which were shared by at least two donors. A nearest-neighbor algorithm error-corrected the raw reads and collapsed the reads into unique sequences, merging closely related sequences to remove PCR and sequencing errors. Alignment of CDR3 sequences to IMGT reference sequences was used to assign V, D and J gene segments. For a sequence to be retained, a match of at least six nucleotides to both a V gene segment and a J gene segment was required. Rearrangements were classified as productive when the CDR3 lacked stop codons and remained in frame with V and J, and all other rearrangements were classified as non-productive. Following IMGT convention, CDR3 was defined as the stretch from the second conserved V-encoded cysteine to the conserved J-encoded phenylalanine. The earlier analysis of some 540 of the donors excluded any sequence lacking an unambiguous match to a single V gene segment. In an earlier analysis of approximately 560 of the donors, a V segment was called functional when productive rearrangements were above 56.7%, and segregating when the standard deviation between donors exceeded 5%. A statistical classification framework was built to diagnose cytomegalovirus status from the catalog of TCR beta chain sequences. In a later analysis, TCR nucleotide sequences were compared against IMGT/GENE-DB human TR gene sequences so that V and J genes could be assigned. Using the TCRdist pipeline, a later analysis assigned CDR3 sequences along with most-parsimonious VDJ recombination scenarios. In a later analysis, each TCR beta chain was defined by its CDR3 amino acid sequence together with its V-gene family, and reads lacking a unique V-gene family were excluded. As a way to deal with suspected cross-contamination and a sequencing artifact, a later analysis dropped 450 to 600 nucleotide sequences that were highly shared and had low generation probability. In a later analysis, a clonal expansion index was calculated for each public chain from normalized within-repertoire ranks of inferred template counts. In a later analysis, generation probabilities were computed with a VDJ recombination model fitted to out-of-frame rearrangements, and the resulting probabilities were checked against IGoR. Hypergeometric tests were used in a later analysis to score TCR-TCR, TCR-HLA and TCR-CMV co-occurrence, with a repertoire-size bias correction applied to the TCR pairs. To estimate false discovery rates, a later analysis permuted the HLA or CMV assignments 20 times. A later analysis grouped co-occurring TCRs with DBSCAN, adding TCRdist sequence similarity when clustering within HLA-allele-positive subsets. Co-occurrence clustering excluded repertoires with fewer than 30,000 or more than 120,000 public chains, plus five with anomalous nucleotide sharing. The source is immuneACCESS, and TCRdb retained only in-frame sequences with V and J called. Part of the clones is not carried over; for the studies checked, unresolved V genes explain less than half of this, and the remainder is unexplained. The V and J calls and clone size were taken over from that table, and D and trimming were inferred from the DNA. The sample table records about 130,000 clones; roughly 80% of these occur just once. Approximately 4% of the sample goes to the ten largest clones.

The cohort consisted of approximately 690 healthy bone marrow donors. Cohort members were all nominally healthy when sampled, although unrecorded immune exposures were likely present. The donor tested CMV seronegative and was one of the 352 seronegative cohort members. A peripheral blood sample was provided by each donor, and peripheral blood mononuclear cells were used for TCR beta sequencing. Genomic DNA was extracted from the blood cell samples with the Qiagen DNeasy Blood Extraction Kit. The sequenced sample was PBMCs. The receptor's source is a woman aged 40 to 49 in good health and CMV-seronegative.

In nucleotides, the sequence is TGTGCCAGCAGCCGTATGACAGGGGGCTCAGCCGGGGAGCTGTTTTTT. This is translated as CASSRMTGGSAGELFF. The sequence links TRBV7-6 to TRBJ2-2, and TRBD1 aligns with 10 junction nucleotides. The germline V gene supplies CDR1 SGHVS and CDR2 FNYEAQ. Unmatched junction bases come to 9, with V trimmed by 5 bases and J by 6 bases. The CDR3, from cysteine to phenylalanine, totals 16 residues. The CDR3 DNA has 48 bases and is translated from base 1. Beyond the CDR3, the reference TRBV7-6 and TRBJ2-2 genes provide the residues; the full variable domain reads: GAGVSQSPRYKVTKRGQDVALRCDPISGHVSLYWYRQALGQGPEFLTYFNYEAQQDKSGLPNDRFSAERPEGSISTLTIQRTEQRDSAMYRCASSRMTGGSAGELFFGEGSRLTVL.